Below, 18 T cell receptor beta chains from the same sample are listed, as sequenced in a study of blood T cell repertoires in COVID-19. Assay used: immunoSEQ multiplex PCR; TCRdb lists only in-frame clones, some missing. Of about 210,000 clones detected, roughly 75% appear once; the ten largest clones hold 7% to 8.5%. Material for sequencing was peripheral blood. The receptors shown here come from a woman in her 70s with acute or convalescent COVID-19.

The chain recombines TRBV5-1 with TRBJ2-7; D may be TRBD2 (6 bases). Trimming removed 9 bases at V and 0 bases at J, with 16 bases between. The germline V gene encodes CDR1 SGHRS and CDR2 YFSETQ. This CDR3 contains 14 residues. CDR3 sequence: CAKTPGTGSYEQYF. DNA for the CDR3: TGCGCCAAGACCCCCGGGACTGGCTCCTACGAGCAGTACTTC. Filled out from reference TRBV5-1 and TRBJ2-7, the complete variable domain reads KAGVTQTPRYLIKTRGQQVTLSCSPISGHRSVSWYQQTPGQGLQFLFEYFSETQRNKGNFPGRFSGRQFSNSRSEMNVSTLELGDSALYLCAKTPGTGSYEQYFGPGTRLTVT.

The chain carries TRBV18 and TRBJ2-3; tentative D call: TRBD1 (6 bases). The CDR3 extends over 17 amino acids. V was clipped by 2 bases and J by 7 bases, with 22 bases between them. Germline CDR1 is KGHSH and CDR2 is LQKENI. CDR3 amino acids: CASSPILQGRAHNTQYF. The CDR3 bases are TGTGCCAGCTCACCAATTTTACAGGGCCGTGCCCACAATACGCAGTATTTT.

This clone has just a few counts. V usage is TRBV5-1 and J usage is TRBJ2-1; TRBD2 matches 8 bases. In germline, CDR1 is SGHRS, CDR2 YFSETQ. The CDR3 has 15 residues. Trimming took 0 bases from V and 9 from J; bases not matched to a gene: 8. The CDR3 nucleotides read TGCGCCAGCAGCTTGGTAGCGGGGCAGGGGATTGAGCAGTTCTTC. Translation: CASSLVAGQGIEQFF.

The genes are TRBV2 and TRBJ2-5, with 12 bases identical to TRBD2. CDR1 is SNHLY, CDR2 FYNNEI, per germline. V trimming: 6 bases; J trimming: 2 bases; junction bases outside the gene matches: 7. This CDR3 has 16 residues. For the CDR3, the DNA is TGTGCCAGCAGAAGGACTAGCGGGGAAATTCAAGAGACCCAGTACTTC. Its translation: CASRRTSGEIQETQYF.

This clone was observed a single time. The J gene is TRBJ2-5, the V gene TRBV25-1, with 7 bases aligning to TRBD1. From germline, CDR1 is MGHDK and CDR2 SYGVNS. The ends lost 7 bases at V and 2 bases at J; junction bases unmatched: 4. This CDR3 contains 13 residues. As DNA, the CDR3 is TGTGCCAGCAATAGGGGACAGCAAGAGACCCAGTACTTC. Its translation is CASNRGQQETQYF.

This clone was observed a handful of times. The V and J genes are TRBV7-2 and TRBJ2-3, with TRBD2 matching 11 bases. CDR1 and CDR2 (germline): SGHTA, FQGNSA. Trimming removed 5 bases from V and 1 base from J; junction bases left unmatched: 5. The CDR3 loop spans 16 amino acids. CDR3 DNA sequence: TGTGCCAGCAGCCCAATAGCGGGGGGGGGCACAGATACGCAGTATTTT. It encodes CASSPIAGGGTDTQYF. Full variable domain (missing parts from reference TRBV7-2 and TRBJ2-3): GAGVSQSPSNKVTEKGKDVELRCDPISGHTALYWYRQSLGQGLEFLIYFQGNSAPDKSGLPSDRFSAERTGGSVSTLTIQRTQQEDSAVYLCASSPIAGGGTDTQYFGPGTRLTVL.

The chain uses TRBV11-3 and TRBJ2-3; 10 nucleotides line up with TRBD2. V lost 2 bases and J lost 1; bases outside the gene matches: 0. The CDR3 covers 15 residues. Germline assignment: CDR1 SGHNT and CDR2 YENEEA. The CDR3, as DNA: TGTGCCAGCAGCTTACTAGCGGGGGGCACAGATACGCAGTATTTT. It is translated as CASSLLAGGTDTQYF.

This clone was seen a handful of times. The gene calls are TRBV6-5 and TRBJ2-5, with TRBD1 identical over 9 bases. The CDR3 consists of 14 residues. Germline loops: CDR1 MNHEY, CDR2 SVGAGI. Trimming took 2 bases from V and 5 from J; bases not matched to a gene: 3. CDR3 protein: CASSYGDRAETQYF. The CDR3 nucleotides read TGTGCCAGCAGTTACGGGGACAGGGCCGAGACCCAGTACTTC.

This chain links TRBV10-3 with TRBJ1-6, with D unresolved. Germline lookup yields CDR1 ENHRY and CDR2 SYGVKD. The CDR3 consists of 14 residues. V shed 6 bases and J shed 5 bases, with 11 bases lying between them. The CDR3: CAIRKEQNNSPLHF. CDR3 sequence (DNA): TGTGCCATCAGGAAAGAACAGAATAATTCACCCCTCCACTTT.

V gene TRBV18 combines with J gene TRBJ2-2; TRBD2 aligns across 10 bases. This CDR3 is 16 amino acids long. The V segment lost 3 bases and the J segment 2 bases; nucleotides outside the gene matches: 3. The germline gives CDR1 KGHSH, CDR2 LQKENI. The CDR3 DNA reads as TGTGCCAGCTCACCCCGGACTAGCGGAAACACCGGGGAGCTGTTTTTT. It is translated as CASSPRTSGNTGELFF.

The rearrangement uses TRBV29-1 and TRBJ2-7; TRBD1 is a possible D gene (6 bases). V was pared by 3 bases and J by 1 base, with 10 bases between. Germline loops: CDR1 SQVTM, CDR2 ANQGSEA. The CDR3 contains 13 residues. CDR3 amino acids: CSVEGRGSYEQYF. The DNA for the CDR3 is TGCAGCGTTGAGGGCAGGGGATCCTACGAGCAGTACTTC.

This chain connects TRBV3-1 (or the pseudogene TRBV3-2) to TRBJ2-7; 9 bases line up with TRBD2. The V gene end was trimmed by 0 bases and the J gene end by 0 bases; junction bases not matched to a gene: 24. Germline-derived CDR1 and CDR2 are LGHDT and YNNKEL (reference sequence). The CDR3 loop spans 23 amino acids. The CDR3 DNA follows: TGTGCCAGCAGCCAAGATCTGTGCGGGGGGGCGCCCAGGGTGCACCCCAGCTCCTACGAGCAGTACTTC. Protein product: CASSQDLCGGAPRVHPSSYEQYF.

This clone was counted between two and nine times. The chain links TRBV6-5 to TRBJ2-6; possibly TRBD1 for D (5 bases). Germline CDR1 MNHEY, CDR2 SVGAGI. With 4 bases removed from V and 2 bases from J, the gap between germline ends came to 9 bases. This CDR3 has 15 residues. The CDR3 bases are TGTGCCAGCAGTTTAAGGGGCGCTGGGGCCAACGTCCTGACTTTC. This translates into CASSLRGAGANVLTF.

The genes are TRBV10-1 and TRBJ2-3, with D possibly matching TRBD2 (6 bases). Germline CDR1 and CDR2: WNHNN and SYGVQD (reference sequence). Trimming removed 4 bases from V and 11 bases from J, with 16 bases in between. CDR3 length: 13 amino acids. The chain's CDR3 is CASSAADYRGQYF. In nucleotides, the CDR3 is TGCGCCAGCAGTGCCGCGGACTACCGAGGGCAGTATTTT.

This clone was counted a single time. The chain couples TRBV11-1 to TRBJ2-4, with D possibly TRBD2 on 5 matching bases. Trimming left V 1 base short and J 6 bases short, with 16 bases between. The CDR3 runs to 16 residues. Germline V lookup: CDR1 SGHAT, CDR2 FQDESV (reference sequence). CDR3 sequence: CASSLESAAGLNIQYF. In DNA form, the CDR3 reads TGTGCCAGCAGCTTAGAGTCTGCGGCAGGACTAAACATTCAGTACTTC. Full variable domain (outside the CDR3, taken from reference TRBV11-1 and TRBJ2-4): EAEVAQSPRYKITEKSQAVAFWCDPISGHATLYWYRQILGQGPELLVQFQDESVVDDSQLPKDRFSAERLKGVDSTLKIQPAELGDSAMYLCASSLESAAGLNIQYFGAGTRLSVL.

The genes are TRBV28 and TRBJ2-1; a possible D gene is TRBD1 (8 bases). V dropped 3 bases and J dropped 4 bases, with 13 bases sitting between them. The germline CDR1 and CDR2 sequences are MDHEN and SYDVKM. The CDR3 sequence is 15 residues long. CDR3 in DNA: TGTGCCAGCAGTTTGACAGGGGAGGGTTACAATGAGCAGTTCTTC. Protein sequence: CASSLTGEGYNEQFF.

This clone has only one observation. This rearrangement joins TRBV4-1 to TRBJ2-6; a weak D match, TRBD1 (7 bases). Trimming cost V 1 base and J 0 bases, with 13 bases left between them. Germline V gene lookup returns CDR1 MGHRA and CDR2 YSYEKL. CDR3 size: 18 residues. The CDR3 sequence: CASSQVRGDGSGANVLTF. CDR3 bases: TGCGCCAGCAGCCAAGTCAGGGGGGACGGCTCTGGGGCCAACGTCCTGACTTTC.

The chain combines TRBV2 with TRBJ1-6; 8 positions agree with TRBD1. CDR3 length equals 13 residues. CDR1 is SNHLY, CDR2 FYNNEI, per germline. V lost 7 bases and J lost 6; bases outside the gene matches: 2. CDR3 amino acids: CASTGQGNSPLHF. The CDR3 DNA sequence: TGTGCCAGCACCGGACAGGGTAATTCACCCCTCCACTTT.